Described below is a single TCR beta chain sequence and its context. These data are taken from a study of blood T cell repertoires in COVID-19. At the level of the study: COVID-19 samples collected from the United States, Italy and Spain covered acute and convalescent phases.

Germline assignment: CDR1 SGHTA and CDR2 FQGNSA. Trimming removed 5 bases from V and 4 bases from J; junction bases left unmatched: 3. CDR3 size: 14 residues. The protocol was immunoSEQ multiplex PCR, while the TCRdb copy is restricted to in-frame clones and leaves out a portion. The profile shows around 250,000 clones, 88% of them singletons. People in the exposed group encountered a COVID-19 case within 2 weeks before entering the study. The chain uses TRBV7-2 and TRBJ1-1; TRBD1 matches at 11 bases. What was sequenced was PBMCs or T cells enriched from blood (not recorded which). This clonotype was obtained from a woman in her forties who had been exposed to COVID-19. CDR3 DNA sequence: TGTGCCAGCAGCCCCGGGACAGGGGGCACTGAAGCTTTCTTT. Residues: CASSPGTGGTEAFF.